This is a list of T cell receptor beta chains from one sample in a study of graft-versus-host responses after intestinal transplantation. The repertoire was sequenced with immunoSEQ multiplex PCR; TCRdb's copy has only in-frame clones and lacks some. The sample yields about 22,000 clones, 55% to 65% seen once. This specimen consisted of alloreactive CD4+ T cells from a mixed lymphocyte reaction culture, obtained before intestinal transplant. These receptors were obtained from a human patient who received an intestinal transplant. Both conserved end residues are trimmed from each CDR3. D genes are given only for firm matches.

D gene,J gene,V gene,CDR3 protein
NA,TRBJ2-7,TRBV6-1,ASKGHSYEQY
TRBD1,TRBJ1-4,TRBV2,ASSEEGTGISEKLF
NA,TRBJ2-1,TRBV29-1,SVNGRNEQF
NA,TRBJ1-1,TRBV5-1,ASSLLPTDTEAF
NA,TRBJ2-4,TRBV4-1,ASSRALAKNIQY
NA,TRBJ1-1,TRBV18,ASSRQNTEAF
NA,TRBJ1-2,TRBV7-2,ASSLVPGSYGYT
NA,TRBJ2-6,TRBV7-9,ASSLVGTTSGANVLT
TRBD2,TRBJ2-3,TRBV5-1,ASSSRVSGDTDTQY
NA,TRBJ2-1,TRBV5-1,ASSLLASSSYNEQF
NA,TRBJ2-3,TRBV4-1,ASSQPGVYVQY
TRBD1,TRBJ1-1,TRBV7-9,ASSPGQGWTEAF
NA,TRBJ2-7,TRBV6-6,ASRPSGETYEQY
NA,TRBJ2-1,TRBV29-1,SVGGLGDPYNEQF
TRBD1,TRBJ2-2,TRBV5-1,ASSFTRGQGKTGELF
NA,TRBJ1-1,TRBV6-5,ASSYSINSATEAF
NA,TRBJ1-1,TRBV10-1,ASRGVNTEAF
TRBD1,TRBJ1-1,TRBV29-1,SVVVQGTNTEAF
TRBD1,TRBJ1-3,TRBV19,ASVQGAGNTIY
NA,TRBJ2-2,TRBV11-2,ASSPRGTGELF
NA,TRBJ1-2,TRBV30,AWSRLGGTTSYGYT
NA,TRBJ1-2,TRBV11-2,ASSELNYGYT
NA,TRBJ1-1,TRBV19,ASSDLQGYTEAF